These 21 T cell receptor beta chains originate from one sample sequenced in a study of shared clonotypes between healthy human individuals. TCRdb's copy holds only in-frame clones and misses some; the assay was immunoSEQ multiplex PCR. The sample records roughly 650,000 clones, around 97% being singletons. Sequenced: naive CD4+ T cells sorted from blood. Described subset: CD45RA+ positively selected. These receptors were obtained from a woman in her twenties or thirties in good health.

This clone came up once. In DNA, the CDR3 is TGTGCCAGCAGTGAATTAACTGGGGGCTACACCTTC. Protein sequence: CASSELTGGYTF. The V call is TRBV25-1, the J call TRBJ1-2; D ambiguous. Germline-derived CDR1 and CDR2 are MGHDK and SYGVNS. Trimming took 1 base from V and 8 from J, leaving 8 bases between them. The CDR3 has 12 residues.

The chain recombines TRBV14 with TRBJ2-6, with D unclear. The V end lost 3 bases, the J end lost 3 bases, and 15 bases lay between the germline ends. Germline V CDR1 and CDR2: SGHDN, FVKESK. The CDR3 has 17 residues. The DNA for the CDR3 is TGTGCCAGCAGCCAGGCAGGCGGCCTGTTTGGGGCCAACGTCCTGACTTTC. Protein: CASSQAGGLFGANVLTF.

J is TRBJ1-1 and V is TRBV2; 8 bases agree with TRBD1. V was pared by 6 bases and J by 3 bases, with 3 bases of the junction left unmatched. This CDR3 is built from 13 residues. The germline V gene has CDR1 SNHLY and CDR2 FYNNEI. CDR3 DNA sequence: TGTGCCAGCAGGACAGGGGAAGACACTGAAGCTTTCTTT. Its translation is CASRTGEDTEAFF.

The J gene is TRBJ1-2, the V gene TRBV5-4; D gene ambiguous. The CDR3 is 13 amino acids. CDR1 and CDR2 (germline): SGHNT, YYREEE (reference sequence). Between the trimmed V and J ends, which lost 0 bases and 4 bases, there was a span of 7 bases. The CDR3 bases are TGTGCCAGCAGCTTGGCGTCAGTCTATGGCTACACCTTC. Translated, it gives CASSLASVYGYTF.

This chain joins TRBV5-4 and TRBJ2-1; D call uncertain. Trimming pared 0 bases from V and 3 bases from J, leaving 13 bases between. This CDR3 is 16 amino acids long. Germline CDR1 is SGHNT and CDR2 is YYREEE (reference sequence). CDR3 sequence: CASSLAGVLLYNEQFF. The CDR3 bases are TGTGCCAGCAGCTTGGCAGGCGTCCTACTCTACAATGAGCAGTTCTTC.

The chain carries TRBV5-1 and TRBJ2-7, with 10 positions matching TRBD2. Germline V gene data show CDR1 as SGHRS and CDR2 as YFSETQ. V was pared by 0 bases and J by 0 bases, with 9 bases of the junction left unmatched. The CDR3 has 18 amino acids. The CDR3, as DNA: TGCGCCAGCAGCTTGGCCTTGACTAGCGGGTCGAGCTCCTACGAGCAGTACTTC. This encodes CASSLALTSGSSSYEQYF.

V is TRBV5-1 and J is TRBJ2-2; 7 bases line up with TRBD2. V trimming: 4 bases; J trimming: 0 bases; junction bases outside the gene matches: 6. The CDR3 runs to 16 residues. Germline assignment: CDR1 SGHRS and CDR2 YFSETQ. The CDR3 is CASSHGGTTNTGELFF. Written as DNA, the CDR3 is TGCGCCAGCAGCCACGGCGGGACTACGAACACCGGGGAGCTGTTTTTT.

The chain combines TRBV25-1 with TRBJ2-5; no clear D. The ends were cut back, 3 bases at V and 2 bases at J, with 10 bases in the middle. CDR1 is MGHDK, CDR2 SYGVNS, per germline. The CDR3 runs 14 residues. CDR3 residues: CASSDTGRQETQYF. The CDR3 DNA reads as TGTGCCAGCAGTGATACCGGCAGACAAGAGACCCAGTACTTC.

V and J are TRBV5-1 and TRBJ1-2, with D unclear. The CDR3 contains 15 residues. The ends were cut back, 4 bases at V and 2 bases at J, with 15 bases in the middle. Germline V gene lookup returns CDR1 SGHRS and CDR2 YFSETQ. The CDR3 DNA reads TGCGCCAGCAGCCGAGAGACCGCATCCAACTATGGCTACACCTTC. Amino acid sequence: CASSRETASNYGYTF.

V and J are TRBV5-1 and TRBJ1-1; D ambiguous. The CDR3 sequence is 14 residues long. Germline-derived CDR1 and CDR2 are SGHRS and YFSETQ. Deletions cut 5 bases from V and 5 bases from J, with 16 bases between. The CDR3 DNA follows: TGCGCCAGCAGAGGAGATACCCTGGGGACTGAAGCTTTCTTT. It is translated as CASRGDTLGTEAFF.

The CDR3 sequence: CASRRGTDGEQYF. In DNA form, the CDR3 reads TGTGCCAGCAGAAGAGGGACAGATGGCGAGCAGTACTTC. The chain employs TRBV6-1 and TRBJ2-7, with 7 bases aligning to TRBD1. Looked up from germline, CDR1 is MNHNS and CDR2 is SASEGT. This CDR3 has 13 amino acids. Trimming removed 6 bases from V and 6 bases from J; junction bases left unmatched: 8.

The chain links TRBV28 to TRBJ2-6, with 7 positions matching TRBD1. This CDR3 region has 15 residues. Germline CDR1 MDHEN, CDR2 SYDVKM. Germline trimming cut 7 bases from V and 1 base from J; bases unmatched to any gene: 4. DNA of the CDR3: TGTGCCAGCAAAGAGGGGGCGTCTGGGGCCAACGTCCTGACTTTC. It translates to CASKEGASGANVLTF. The full variable domain, with the rest looked up from reference TRBV28 and TRBJ2-6, is DVKVTQSSRYLVKRTGEKVFLECVQDMDHENMFWYRQDPGLGLRLIYFSYDVKMKEKGDIPEGYSVSREKKERFSLILESASTNQTSMYLCASKEGASGANVLTFGAGSRLTVL.

This chain links TRBV28 with TRBJ1-2; unclear D gene. V was clipped by 7 bases and J by 2 bases, with 11 bases between them. The CDR3 runs to 13 residues. Germline CDR1 MDHEN, CDR2 SYDVKM. The CDR3 DNA follows: TGTGCCAGCAACCCAAGTGGGAACTATGGCTACACCTTC. It encodes CASNPSGNYGYTF.

V gene TRBV5-1 combines with J gene TRBJ1-1; a weak D match, TRBD1 (5 bases). Trimming took 0 bases from V and 2 from J, leaving 14 bases between them. This CDR3 region has 16 residues. CDR1 and CDR2 (germline): SGHRS, YFSETQ. The DNA for the CDR3 is TGCGCCAGCAGCTTGGTGGGGGTCGGACTAAACACTGAAGCTTTCTTT. Its translation is CASSLVGVGLNTEAFF.

The rearrangement joins TRBV14 to TRBJ2-7; the D gene is possibly TRBD2 (6 bases). This CDR3 is built from 14 residues. Per the germline V gene, CDR1 is SGHDN and CDR2 is FVKESK. Trimming cost V 2 bases and J 7 bases, with 15 bases left between them. CDR3 residues: CASSQKRRGWEQYF. The CDR3, as DNA: TGTGCCAGCAGCCAAAAGCGGAGGGGTTGGGAGCAGTACTTC.

The chain carries TRBV9 and TRBJ2-3; tentative D call: TRBD2 (6 bases). The germline CDR1 and CDR2 sequences are SGDLS and YYNGEE. V dropped 7 bases and J dropped 2 bases, with 14 bases sitting between them. The CDR3 totals 14 residues. CDR3 nucleotides: TGTGCCAGCGGGTCGGCGGGGTACACAGATACGCAGTATTTT. It is translated as CASGSAGYTDTQYF.

The chain employs TRBV5-1 and TRBJ2-3; 10 nucleotides align to TRBD2. Germline CDR1 and CDR2: SGHRS and YFSETQ. V trimming: 6 bases; J trimming: 1 base; junction bases outside the gene matches: 5. CDR3 size: 15 residues. The CDR3 region is CASKPGTSGTDTQYF. Written as DNA, the CDR3 is TGCGCCAGCAAACCCGGGACTAGCGGCACAGATACGCAGTATTTT. The whole variable domain, remainder taken from reference TRBV5-1 and TRBJ2-3, is KAGVTQTPRYLIKTRGQQVTLSCSPISGHRSVSWYQQTPGQGLQFLFEYFSETQRNKGNFPGRFSGRQFSNSRSEMNVSTLELGDSALYLCASKPGTSGTDTQYFGPGTRLTVL.

The chain joins TRBV28 to TRBJ1-2; the D is unclear. The germline V and J ends were trimmed by 6 bases and 4 bases, with 18 bases remaining between them. The CDR3 contains 15 residues. The germline V gene encodes CDR1 MDHEN and CDR2 SYDVKM. Here the CDR3 DNA reads TGTGCCAGCAGACCTCCGGGCCCAGCGAGCTATGGCTACACCTTC. Its protein product is CASRPPGPASYGYTF.

The chain carries TRBV4-2 and TRBJ1-2; 8 bases map to TRBD1. The germline gives CDR1 LGHNA, CDR2 YNFKEQ. The V gene end was trimmed by 0 bases and the J gene end by 8 bases; junction bases not matched to a gene: 11. The CDR3 totals 16 residues. The CDR3 loop reads CASSQDRDRRSWGYTF. Here the CDR3 DNA reads TGTGCCAGCAGCCAAGACCGGGACAGGAGGTCCTGGGGCTACACCTTC.

V and J are TRBV7-2 and TRBJ1-5; tentatively, D is TRBD1 (6 bases). V was shortened by 1 base and J by 7 bases, with 11 bases between the two germline ends. There are 14 residues in the CDR3. Germline V gene sequence: CDR1 SGHTA, CDR2 FQGNSA. CDR3 in DNA: TGTGCCAGCAGCTTAGTTGGGGGGCTCCAGCCCCAGCATTTT. Translated: CASSLVGGLQPQHF.

The CDR3 protein is CASSLEISSGSEETQYF. In DNA, the CDR3 is TGTGCCAGCAGCTTAGAGATATCTAGCGGGAGTGAAGAGACCCAGTACTTC. The V call is TRBV11-3, the J call TRBJ2-5; TRBD2 agrees at 10 bases. V lost 0 bases, J lost 3 bases, and 7 bases stayed unmatched. Germline CDR1 reads SGHNT; CDR2 reads YENEEA. This CDR3 is 17 amino acids long.